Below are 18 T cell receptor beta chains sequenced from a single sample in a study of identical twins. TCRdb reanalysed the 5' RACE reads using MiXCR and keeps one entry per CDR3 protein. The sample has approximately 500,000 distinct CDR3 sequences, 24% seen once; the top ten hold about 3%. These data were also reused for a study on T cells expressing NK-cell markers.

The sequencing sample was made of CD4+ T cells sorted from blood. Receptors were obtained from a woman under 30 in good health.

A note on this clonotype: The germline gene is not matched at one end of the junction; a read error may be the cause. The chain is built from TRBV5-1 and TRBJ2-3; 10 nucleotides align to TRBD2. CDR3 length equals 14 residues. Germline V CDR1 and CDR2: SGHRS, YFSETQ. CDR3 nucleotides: TGCCCCAGCAGCTCTAGCGGGGGCTGGGATACGCAGTATTTT. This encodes CPSSSSGGWDTQYF.

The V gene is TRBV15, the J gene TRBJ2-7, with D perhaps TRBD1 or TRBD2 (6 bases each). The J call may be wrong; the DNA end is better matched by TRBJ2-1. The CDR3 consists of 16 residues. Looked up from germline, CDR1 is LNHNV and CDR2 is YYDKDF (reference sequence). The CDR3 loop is CATSTESGTGRDEQFF. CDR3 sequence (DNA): TGTGCCACCAGCACCGAATCGGGAACAGGGCGGGACGAGCAGTTCTTC.

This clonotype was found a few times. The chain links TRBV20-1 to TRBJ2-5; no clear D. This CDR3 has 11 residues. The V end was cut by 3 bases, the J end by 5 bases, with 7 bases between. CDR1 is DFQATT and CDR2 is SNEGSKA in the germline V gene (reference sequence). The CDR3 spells CSARGLETQYF. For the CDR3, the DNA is TGCAGTGCTAGGGGGTTGGAGACCCAGTACTTC.

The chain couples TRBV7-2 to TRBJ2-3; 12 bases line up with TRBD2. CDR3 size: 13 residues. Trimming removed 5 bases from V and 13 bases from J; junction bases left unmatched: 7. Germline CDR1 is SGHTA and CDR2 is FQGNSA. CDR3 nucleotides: TGTGCCAGCAGCCTCTCGACTAGCGGGGGAAAGTATTTT. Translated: CASSLSTSGGKYF.

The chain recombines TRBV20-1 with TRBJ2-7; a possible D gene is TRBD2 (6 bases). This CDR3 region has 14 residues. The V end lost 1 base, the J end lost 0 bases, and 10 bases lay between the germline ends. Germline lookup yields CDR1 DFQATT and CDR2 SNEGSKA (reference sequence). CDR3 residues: CSARGAGLSYEQYF. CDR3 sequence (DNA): TGCAGTGCTAGAGGCGCGGGACTCTCCTACGAGCAGTACTTC.

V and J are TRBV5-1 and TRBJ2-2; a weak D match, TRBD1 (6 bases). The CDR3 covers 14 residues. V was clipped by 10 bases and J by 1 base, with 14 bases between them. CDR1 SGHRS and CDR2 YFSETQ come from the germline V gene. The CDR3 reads CAYRAGENTGELFF. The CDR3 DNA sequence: TGCGCCTACCGAGCAGGGGAGAACACCGGGGAGCTGTTTTTT.

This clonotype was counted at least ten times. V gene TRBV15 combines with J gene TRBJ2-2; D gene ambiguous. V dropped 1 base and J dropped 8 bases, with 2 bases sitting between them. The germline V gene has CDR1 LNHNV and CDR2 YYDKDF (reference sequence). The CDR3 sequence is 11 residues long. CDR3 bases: TGTGCCACCAGCAGAGGTGGGGAGCTGTTTTTT. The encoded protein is CATSRGGELFF.

The CDR3 coding sequence is TGTGCCAGCAGTTCCTTTAGCGGGAGGGGAAACATTCAGTACTTC. Protein sequence: CASSSFSGRGNIQYF. The chain has TRBV6-5 and TRBJ2-4, with 11 bases aligning to TRBD2. Germline V gives CDR1 MNHEY, CDR2 SVGAGI. The CDR3 is made up of 15 amino acids. With V trimmed by 4 bases and J by 6 bases, 5 bases remained unmatched.

CDR3 sequence (DNA): TGCAGTGCTAGAGTCGGCACCCTGGGTTTCTTT. Its translation: CSARVGTLGFF. V usage is TRBV20-1 and J usage is TRBJ1-1; unclear D gene. The CDR3 is 11 residues long. Per the germline V gene, CDR1 is DFQATT and CDR2 is SNEGSKA (reference sequence). Trimming left V 1 base short and J 13 bases short, with 13 bases between.

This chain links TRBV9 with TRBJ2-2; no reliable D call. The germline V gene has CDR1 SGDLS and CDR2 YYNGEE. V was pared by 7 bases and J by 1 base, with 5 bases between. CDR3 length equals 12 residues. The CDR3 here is CASGRNTGELFF. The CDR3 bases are TGTGCCAGCGGTAGGAACACCGGGGAGCTGTTTTTT.

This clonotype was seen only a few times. CDR3 amino acids: CSARRINTEAFF. The CDR3 nucleotides read TGCAGTGCTAGAAGGATTAACACTGAAGCTTTCTTT. This sequence joins TRBV20-1 and TRBJ1-1; D gene uncertain. Per germline, CDR1 DFQATT and CDR2 SNEGSKA (reference sequence). The length of the CDR3 is 12 residues. V shed 2 bases and J shed 2 bases, with 6 bases lying between them.

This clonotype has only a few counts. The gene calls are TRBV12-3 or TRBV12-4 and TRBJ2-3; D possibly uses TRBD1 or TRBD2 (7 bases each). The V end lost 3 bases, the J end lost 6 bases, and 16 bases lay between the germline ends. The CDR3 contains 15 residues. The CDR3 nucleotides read TGTGCCAGCAGTTTTAGACAGGGAGGGTCGGATACGCAGTATTTT. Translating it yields CASSFRQGGSDTQYF.

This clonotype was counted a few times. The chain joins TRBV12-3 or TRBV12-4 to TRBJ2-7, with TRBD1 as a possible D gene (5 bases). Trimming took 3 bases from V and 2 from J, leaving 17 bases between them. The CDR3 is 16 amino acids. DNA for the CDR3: TGTGCCAGCAGTTTGTGGGGCGCAGGGAAACCCTACGAGCAGTACTTC. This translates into CASSLWGAGKPYEQYF.

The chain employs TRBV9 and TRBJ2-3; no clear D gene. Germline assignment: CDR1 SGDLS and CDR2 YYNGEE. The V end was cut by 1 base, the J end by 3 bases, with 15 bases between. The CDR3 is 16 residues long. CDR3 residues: CASSVIPAVVTDTQYF. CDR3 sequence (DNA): TGTGCCAGCAGCGTAATACCGGCGGTAGTAACAGATACGCAGTATTTT.

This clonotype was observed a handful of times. The CDR3 spells CASSLGGIILETQYF. The CDR3 bases are TGTGCCAGCAGCTTAGGCGGGATAATCTTAGAGACCCAGTACTTC. This sequence joins TRBV7-2 and TRBJ2-5, with D perhaps matching TRBD2 (6 bases). Germline CDR1 SGHTA, CDR2 FQGNSA. Trimming removed 1 base from V and 4 bases from J, with 13 bases in between. The CDR3 contains 15 residues. Combining the CDR3 with reference TRBV7-2 and TRBJ2-5 gives the whole variable domain GAGVSQSPSNKVTEKGKDVELRCDPISGHTALYWYRQSLGQGLEFLIYFQGNSAPDKSGLPSDRFSAERTGGSVSTLTIQRTQQEDSAVYLCASSLGGIILETQYFGPGTRLLVL.

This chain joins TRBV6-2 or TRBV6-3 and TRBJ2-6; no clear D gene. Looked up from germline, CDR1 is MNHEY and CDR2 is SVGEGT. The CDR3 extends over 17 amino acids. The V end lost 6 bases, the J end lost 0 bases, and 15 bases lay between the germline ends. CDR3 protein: CASSRFTYPSGANVLTF. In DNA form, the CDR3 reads TGTGCCAGCAGCCGCTTCACTTACCCCTCTGGGGCCAACGTCCTGACTTTC.

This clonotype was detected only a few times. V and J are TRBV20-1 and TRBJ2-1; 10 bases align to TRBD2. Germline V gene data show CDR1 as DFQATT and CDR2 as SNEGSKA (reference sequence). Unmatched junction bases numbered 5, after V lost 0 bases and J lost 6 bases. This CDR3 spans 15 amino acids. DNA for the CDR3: TGCAGTGCTAGAGATCTCGCTAGCGGGGGCAATGAGCAGTTCTTC. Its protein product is CSARDLASGGNEQFF.

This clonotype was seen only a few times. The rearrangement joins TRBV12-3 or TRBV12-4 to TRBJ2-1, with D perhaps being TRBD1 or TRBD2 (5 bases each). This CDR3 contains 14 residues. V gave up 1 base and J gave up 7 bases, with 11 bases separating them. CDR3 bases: TGTGCCAGCAGTTTAGTGGGACCAGATAATGAGCAGTTCTTC. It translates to CASSLVGPDNEQFF.